The clone carrying this T cell receptor beta chain is judged medium-sized. The antigen is unknown. The CDR3 is 14 amino acids. CDR1 is MNHEY and CDR2 is SVGAGI in the germline V gene. The V and J ends lost 5 bases and 6 bases respectively, with 16 bases between them. This entry belongs to a study of human T cells and chemical hapten exposure. Whole-study context: How much TCR each sample yielded varied, mostly because pooled library volumes differed slightly.

The library tagged each cDNA molecule with unique molecular identifiers. TCRdb reanalysed the RACE reads using MiXCR and keeps one entry per CDR3 protein. This table holds tens of thousands of distinct CDR3 sequences, under 15% found once. Findings and limits, study-wide: Higher patch test scores went with higher counts of PT1 expanded TCRs. After DPC sensitization, TCRs above 1 in 1000 frequency showed no change.

Time point defined: pre-sensitization, week 0. Treatment here: therapeutic diphenylcyclopropenone sensitization with weekly scalp DPC. The TCR was taken from a woman aged 25-40 years with alopecia areata. Some clones in this sample may be carry-over from other donors' samples. The material sequenced was whole blood, taken in connection with sensitization to the hapten diphenylcyclopropenone (DPC). This rearrangement joins TRBV6-5 to TRBJ2-5; no firm D call. This chain's CDR3 is CASSQMAGHKTQYF. For the CDR3, the DNA is TGTGCCAGCAGTCAGATGGCTGGCCACAAGACCCAGTACTTC.